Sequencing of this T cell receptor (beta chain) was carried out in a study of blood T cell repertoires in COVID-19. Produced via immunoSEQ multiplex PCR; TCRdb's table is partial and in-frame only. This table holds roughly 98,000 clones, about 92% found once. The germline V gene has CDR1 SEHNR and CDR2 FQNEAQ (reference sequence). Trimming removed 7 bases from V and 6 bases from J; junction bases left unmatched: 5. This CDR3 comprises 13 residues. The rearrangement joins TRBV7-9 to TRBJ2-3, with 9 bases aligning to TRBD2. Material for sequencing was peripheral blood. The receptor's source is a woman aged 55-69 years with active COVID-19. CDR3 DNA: TGTGCCAGCAAGAATAGCGGGAGTGATACGCAGTATTTT. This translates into CASKNSGSDTQYF.